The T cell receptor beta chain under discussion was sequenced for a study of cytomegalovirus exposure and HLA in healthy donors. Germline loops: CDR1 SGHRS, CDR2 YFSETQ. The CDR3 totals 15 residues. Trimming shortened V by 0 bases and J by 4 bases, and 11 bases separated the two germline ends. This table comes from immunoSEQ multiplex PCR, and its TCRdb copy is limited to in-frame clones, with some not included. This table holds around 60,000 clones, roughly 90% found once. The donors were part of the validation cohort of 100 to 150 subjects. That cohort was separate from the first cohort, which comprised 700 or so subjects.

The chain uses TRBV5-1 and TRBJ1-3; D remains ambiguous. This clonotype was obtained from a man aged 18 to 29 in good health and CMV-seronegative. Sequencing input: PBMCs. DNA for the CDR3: TGCGCCAGCAGCTTGGCCCCGGGTTACGGAAACACCATATATTTT. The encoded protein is CASSLAPGYGNTIYF.